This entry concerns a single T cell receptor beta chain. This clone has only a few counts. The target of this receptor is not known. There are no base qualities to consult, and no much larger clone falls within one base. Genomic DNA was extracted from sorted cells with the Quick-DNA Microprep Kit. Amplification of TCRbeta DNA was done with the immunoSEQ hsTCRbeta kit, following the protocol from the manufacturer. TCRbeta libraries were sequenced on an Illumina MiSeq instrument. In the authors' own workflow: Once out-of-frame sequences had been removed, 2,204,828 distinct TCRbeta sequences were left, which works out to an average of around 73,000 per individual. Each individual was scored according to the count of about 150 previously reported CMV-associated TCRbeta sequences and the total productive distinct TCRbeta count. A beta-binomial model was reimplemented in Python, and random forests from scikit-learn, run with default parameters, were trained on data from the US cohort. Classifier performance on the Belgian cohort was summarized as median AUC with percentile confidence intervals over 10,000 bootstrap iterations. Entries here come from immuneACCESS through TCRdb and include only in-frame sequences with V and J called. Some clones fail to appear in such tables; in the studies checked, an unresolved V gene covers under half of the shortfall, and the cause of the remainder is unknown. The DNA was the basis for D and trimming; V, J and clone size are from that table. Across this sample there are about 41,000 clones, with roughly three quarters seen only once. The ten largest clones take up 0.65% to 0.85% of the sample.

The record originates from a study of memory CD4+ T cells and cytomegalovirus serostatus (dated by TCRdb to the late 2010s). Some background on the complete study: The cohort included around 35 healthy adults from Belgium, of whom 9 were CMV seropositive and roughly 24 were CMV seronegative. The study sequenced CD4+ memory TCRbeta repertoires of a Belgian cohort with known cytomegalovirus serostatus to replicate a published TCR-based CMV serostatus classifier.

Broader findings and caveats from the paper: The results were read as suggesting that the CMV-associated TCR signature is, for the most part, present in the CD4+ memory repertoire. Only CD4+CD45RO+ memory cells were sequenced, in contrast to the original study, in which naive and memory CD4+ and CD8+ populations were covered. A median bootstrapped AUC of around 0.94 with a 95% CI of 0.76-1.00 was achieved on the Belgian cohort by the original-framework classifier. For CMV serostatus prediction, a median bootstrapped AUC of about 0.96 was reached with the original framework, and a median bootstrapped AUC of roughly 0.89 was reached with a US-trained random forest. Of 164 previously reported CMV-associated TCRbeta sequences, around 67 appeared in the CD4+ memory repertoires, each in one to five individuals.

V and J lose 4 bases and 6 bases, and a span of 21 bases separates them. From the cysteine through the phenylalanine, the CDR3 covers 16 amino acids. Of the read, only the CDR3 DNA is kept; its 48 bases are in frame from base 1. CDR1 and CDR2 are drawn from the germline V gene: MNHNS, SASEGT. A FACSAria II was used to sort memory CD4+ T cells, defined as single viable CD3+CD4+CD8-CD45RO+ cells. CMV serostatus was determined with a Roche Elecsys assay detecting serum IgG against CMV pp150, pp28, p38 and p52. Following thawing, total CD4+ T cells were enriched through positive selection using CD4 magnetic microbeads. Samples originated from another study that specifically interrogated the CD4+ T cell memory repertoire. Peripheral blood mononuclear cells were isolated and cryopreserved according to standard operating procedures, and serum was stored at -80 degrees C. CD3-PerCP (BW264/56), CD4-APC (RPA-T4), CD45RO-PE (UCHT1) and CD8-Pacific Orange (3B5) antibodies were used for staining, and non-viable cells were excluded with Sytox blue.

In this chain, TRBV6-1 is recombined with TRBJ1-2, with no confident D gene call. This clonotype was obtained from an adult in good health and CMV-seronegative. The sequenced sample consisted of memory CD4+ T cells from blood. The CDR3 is CASSAEVVSGRDGYTF. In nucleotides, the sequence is TGTGCCAGCAGTGCTGAGGTGGTTTCTGGGAGGGATGGCTACACCTTC.